Listed below are T cell receptor beta chains from one sample, sequenced in a study of identical twins. TCRdb independently ran MiXCR on the 5' RACE reads; one entry per CDR3 protein. The table includes about 280,000 distinct CDR3 sequences, about 8.9% detected once. Another study also made use of these data, one on yellow fever vaccine responses in identical twins.

The sample consisted of memory (CD45RO+) T cells sorted from blood. The receptors here all came from a woman younger than 30 in good health. Each CDR3 is given with its conserved first and last residue. The D gene is left open where the match is weak. Part of the rows lack a size; the others show once, few, many or a class for expanded clones.

clone_size d_call j_call v_call cdr3_nt cdr3_aa
NA TRBD2 TRBJ2-5 TRBV2 TGTGCCAGCAGTGGTAGGACTAGCCCAGAGACCCAGTACTTC CASSGRTSPETQYF
many NA TRBJ1-5 TRBV5-1 TGCGCCAGCAGCCCGTACGGAGCGCATCAGCCCCAGCATTTT CASSPYGAHQPQHF
many TRBD1 TRBJ1-2 TRBV5-1 TGCGCCAGCAGCGGAATGGGACAGGGGAACTATGGCTACACCTTC CASSGMGQGNYGYTF
few TRBD2 TRBJ2-5 TRBV18 TGTGCCAGCTCACTTACTAGCGGGGGACAACAAGAGACCCAGTACTTC CASSLTSGGQQETQYF
few NA TRBJ1-1 TRBV20-1 TGCAGTGTCCGGGGGAAGAACACTGAAGCTTTCTTT CSVRGKNTEAFF
few NA TRBJ2-5 TRBV7-9 TGTGCCAGCAGCTCCCGGGGCAGACAGGAAGGGGAGACCCAGTACTTC CASSSRGRQEGETQYF
NA NA TRBJ1-1 TRBV10-3 TGTGCCATCAGTGATATGGGGGCAGGGAACACTGAAGCTTTCTTT CAISDMGAGNTEAFF
NA TRBD1 TRBJ2-3 TRBV28 TGTGCCAGCAGGCCCGACAGGGTAGGAGATACGCAGTATTTT CASRPDRVGDTQYF
many TRBD2 TRBJ2-5 TRBV6-5 TGTGCCAGCAGTTACGCCTCTAGCGGGGGGGCCGTAGAGACCCAGTACTTC CASSYASSGGAVETQYF
many NA TRBJ2-7 TRBV14 TGTGCCAGCAGCCAAGCGGCCAGGACCACCTCCTACGAGCAGTACTTC CASSQAARTTSYEQYF
many NA TRBJ2-1 TRBV6-4 TGTGCCAGCAGTGAGACGGCAGGATCTTACAATGAGCAGTTCTTC CASSETAGSYNEQFF
NA TRBD1 TRBJ1-4 TRBV6-5 TGTGCCAGCAGTATTCGACAGGGTGGTGAAAAACTGTTTTTT CASSIRQGGEKLFF
NA NA TRBJ2-1 TRBV11-2 TGTGCCAGCAGCCCCCCCTACAATGAGCAGTTCTTC CASSPPYNEQFF
NA TRBD2 TRBJ2-5 TRBV24-1 TGTGCCACCAGTGATCATCTAGCGGGAGTGACTAAAGAGACCCAGTACTTC CATSDHLAGVTKETQYF
NA TRBD2 TRBJ2-5 TRBV7-6 TGTGCCAGCAGCTTAGAGGGGACTAGAGGTTCTGCGACCCAGTACTTC CASSLEGTRGSATQYF
NA TRBD2 TRBJ2-5 TRBV6-5 TGTGCCAGCAGTTACGGACTAGCGGGAGGACGGCAAGAGACCCAGTACTTC CASSYGLAGGRQETQYF
many NA TRBJ2-4 TRBV5-1 TGCGCCAGCACCGACAGGCCCGGGCTGGAAGACATTCAGTACTTC CASTDRPGLEDIQYF
NA TRBD2 TRBJ2-3 TRBV9 TGTGCCAGCAGCCCAAGATCTAGCGGAGGGTCCCGCGATACGCAGTATTTT CASSPRSSGGSRDTQYF
many NA TRBJ2-1 TRBV12-3/TRBV12-4 TGTGCCAGCAGACCCTCCTCCTACAATGAGCAGTTCTTC CASRPSSYNEQFF
once NA TRBJ2-3 TRBV27 TGTGCCAGCAAAAAAAGTTCTAGCACAGATACGCAGTATTTT CASKKSSSTDTQYF
NA NA TRBJ2-5 TRBV5-1 TGCGCCAGCAGCTTGGGACCGATGAAGTACTTC CASSLGPMKYF
few TRBD2 TRBJ2-1 TRBV5-4 TGTGCCAGCAGCTTGGACAGACTAGCTCCGAATGAGCAGTTCTTC CASSLDRLAPNEQFF
NA TRBD1 TRBJ2-2 TRBV4-1 TGCGCCAGCAGCGCCCGGGACAGGGTGGACGGGGAGCTGTTTTTT CASSARDRVDGELFF
few TRBD2 TRBJ2-7 TRBV6-2/TRBV6-3 TGTGCCAGCACTGTTAGCGGGGCGTGGTACGAGCAGTACTTC CASTVSGAWYEQYF
NA NA TRBJ2-2 TRBV2 TGTGCCAGCATGGTAGACAGCCATTACACCGGGGAGCTGTTTTTT CASMVDSHYTGELFF
NA TRBD2 TRBJ2-3 TRBV2 TGTGCCAGCAGCGCCCGAGGGAGGGCCGCAGATACGCAGTATTTT CASSARGRAADTQYF
NA NA TRBJ2-3 TRBV20-1 TGCAGTGCTTGGAACACAGATACGCAGTATTTT CSAWNTDTQYF
few TRBD1 TRBJ1-5 TRBV15 TGTGCCACCAGCAGAGATTACCCCGGACAGGGGAACCATCAGCCCCAGCATTTT CATSRDYPGQGNHQPQHF
NA TRBD1 TRBJ1-5 TRBV12-3/TRBV12-4 TGTGCCAGCACCTGGGACAGTATGAATCAGCCCCAGCATTTT CASTWDSMNQPQHF
few TRBD1 TRBJ2-2 TRBV5-1 TGCGCCAGCTACCCCCGGCAGGGGGCTATCGGGGAGCTGTTTTTT CASYPRQGAIGELFF
many NA TRBJ2-2 TRBV12-3/TRBV12-4 TGTGCCAGCGGGTACCGTACTCGGACTGGGACCGGGGAGCTGTTTTTT CASGYRTRTGTGELFF
few TRBD2 TRBJ2-5 TRBV13 TGTGCCAGCAGCTTATCGGCGACTAGCGGGAGGGCATTGGAGACCCAGTACTTC CASSLSATSGRALETQYF
few NA TRBJ1-2 TRBV19 TGTGCCAGTAGGACGACCTTTGGAGCTAACTATGGCTACACCTTC CASRTTFGANYGYTF
many NA TRBJ1-6 TRBV12-3/TRBV12-4 TGTGCCAGCAGCCTGGGACCCTTCAATTCACCCCTCCACTTT CASSLGPFNSPLHF
many NA TRBJ1-5 TRBV29-1 TGCAGCGTTCTACAGGTTCCGGATCAGCCCCAGCATTTT CSVLQVPDQPQHF
NA TRBD2 TRBJ2-7 TRBV18 TGTGCCAGCTCACCAACAGCGGGAGAAAGGTACGAGCAGTACTTC CASSPTAGERYEQYF
NA TRBD1 TRBJ1-1 TRBV4-1 TGCGCCAGCAGCCAAGTAACAGGGGGGACTGAAGCTTTCTTT CASSQVTGGTEAFF